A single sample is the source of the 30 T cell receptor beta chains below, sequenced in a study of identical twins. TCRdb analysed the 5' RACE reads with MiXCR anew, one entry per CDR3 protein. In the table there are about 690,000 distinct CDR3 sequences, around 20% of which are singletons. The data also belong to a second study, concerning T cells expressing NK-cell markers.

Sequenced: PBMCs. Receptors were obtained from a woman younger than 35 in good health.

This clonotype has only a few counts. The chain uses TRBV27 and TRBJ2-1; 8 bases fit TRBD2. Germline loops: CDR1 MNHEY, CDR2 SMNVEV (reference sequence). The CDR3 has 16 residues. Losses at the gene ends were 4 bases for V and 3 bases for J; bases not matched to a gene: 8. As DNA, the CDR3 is TGTGCCAGCAGTTCGACTAGCGAGGGGTACTACAATGAGCAGTTCTTC. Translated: CASSSTSEGYYNEQFF.

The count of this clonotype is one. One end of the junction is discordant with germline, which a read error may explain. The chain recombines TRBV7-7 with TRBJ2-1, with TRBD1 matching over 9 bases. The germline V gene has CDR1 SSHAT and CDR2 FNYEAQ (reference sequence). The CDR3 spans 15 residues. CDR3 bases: TGTGCTAGCAGCTTAGGGGGGACAGGGCTCAATGAGCAGTTCTTC. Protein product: CASSLGGTGLNEQFF.

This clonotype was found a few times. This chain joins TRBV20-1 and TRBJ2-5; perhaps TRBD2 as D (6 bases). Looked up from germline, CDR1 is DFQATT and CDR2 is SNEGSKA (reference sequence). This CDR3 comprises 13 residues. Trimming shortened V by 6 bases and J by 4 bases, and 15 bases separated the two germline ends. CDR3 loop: CSAEERAGETQYF. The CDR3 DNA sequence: TGCAGTGCCGAAGAAAGAGCGGGAGAGACCCAGTACTTC.

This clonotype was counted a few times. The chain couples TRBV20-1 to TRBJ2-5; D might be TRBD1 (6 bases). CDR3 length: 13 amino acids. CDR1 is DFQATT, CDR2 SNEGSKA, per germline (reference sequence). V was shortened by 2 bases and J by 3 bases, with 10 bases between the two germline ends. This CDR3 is CSARRTAKETQYF. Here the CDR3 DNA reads TGCAGTGCTAGAAGGACAGCCAAAGAGACCCAGTACTTC.

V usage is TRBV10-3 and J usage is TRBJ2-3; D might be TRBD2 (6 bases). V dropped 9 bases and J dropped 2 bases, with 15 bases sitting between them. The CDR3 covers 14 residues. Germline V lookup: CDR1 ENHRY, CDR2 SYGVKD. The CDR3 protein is CAIKPGLVTDTQYF. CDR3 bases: TGTGCCATAAAGCCGGGACTCGTCACAGATACGCAGTATTTT.

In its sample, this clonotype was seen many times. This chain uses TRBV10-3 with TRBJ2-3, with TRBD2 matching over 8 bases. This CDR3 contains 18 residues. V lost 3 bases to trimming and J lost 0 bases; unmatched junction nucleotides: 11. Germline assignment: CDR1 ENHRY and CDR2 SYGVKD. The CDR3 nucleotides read TGTGCCATCAGTGACCCAACGGCGGGGGGCCCGAGCACAGATACGCAGTATTTT. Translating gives CAISDPTAGGPSTDTQYF.

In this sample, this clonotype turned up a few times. The CDR3 DNA sequence: TGTGCCAGCAGGAAGTCGCGGACAGGGTCTAATTCACCCCTCCACTTT. Translating gives CASRKSRTGSNSPLHF. The chain is built from TRBV5-6 and TRBJ1-6; TRBD1 agrees at 8 bases. The CDR3 is 16 residues long. After removal of 5 bases from V and 6 bases from J, the junction contained 10 bases not matched to a gene. Germline CDR1 SGHDT, CDR2 YYEEEE.

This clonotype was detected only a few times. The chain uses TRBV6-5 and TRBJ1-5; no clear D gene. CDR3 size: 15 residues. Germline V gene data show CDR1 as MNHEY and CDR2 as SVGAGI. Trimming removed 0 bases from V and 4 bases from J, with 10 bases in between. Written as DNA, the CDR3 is TGTGCCAGCAGTTACTCGAGGGCAGCAAATCAGCCCCAGCATTTT. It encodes CASSYSRAANQPQHF.

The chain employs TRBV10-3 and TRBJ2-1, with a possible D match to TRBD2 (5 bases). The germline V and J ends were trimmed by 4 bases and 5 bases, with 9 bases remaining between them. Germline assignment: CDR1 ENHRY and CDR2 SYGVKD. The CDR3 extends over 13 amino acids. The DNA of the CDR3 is TGTGCCATCAGTGCGCGGGCCGACAATGAGCAGTTCTTC. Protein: CAISARADNEQFF.

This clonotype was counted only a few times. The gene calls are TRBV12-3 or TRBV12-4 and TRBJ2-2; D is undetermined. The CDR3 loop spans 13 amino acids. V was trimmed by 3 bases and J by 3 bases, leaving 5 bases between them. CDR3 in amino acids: CASSFAHTGELFF. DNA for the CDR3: TGTGCCAGCAGTTTTGCGCACACCGGGGAGCTGTTTTTT.

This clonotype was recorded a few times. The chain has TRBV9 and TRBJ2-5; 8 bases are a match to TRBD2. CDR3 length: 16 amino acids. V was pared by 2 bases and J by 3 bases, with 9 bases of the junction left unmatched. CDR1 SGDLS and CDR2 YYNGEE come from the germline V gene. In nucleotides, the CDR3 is TGTGCCAGCAGCGTTAGATCTAGCGGGCTCGAAGAGACCCAGTACTTC. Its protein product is CASSVRSSGLEETQYF. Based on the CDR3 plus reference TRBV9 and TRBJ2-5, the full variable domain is DSGVTQTPKHLITATGQRVTLRCSPRSGDLSVYWYQQSLDQGLQFLIQYYNGEERAKGNILERFSAQQFPDLHSELNLSSLELGDSALYFCASSVRSSGLEETQYFGPGTRLLVL.

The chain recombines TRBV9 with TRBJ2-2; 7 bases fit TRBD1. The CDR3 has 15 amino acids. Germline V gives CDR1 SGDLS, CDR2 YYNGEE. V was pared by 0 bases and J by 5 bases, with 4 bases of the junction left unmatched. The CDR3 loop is CASSVEGALTGELFF. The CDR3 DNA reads TGTGCCAGCAGCGTAGAGGGGGCGCTTACCGGGGAGCTGTTTTTT. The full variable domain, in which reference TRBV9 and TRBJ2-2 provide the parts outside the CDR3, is DSGVTQTPKHLITATGQRVTLRCSPRSGDLSVYWYQQSLDQGLQFLIQYYNGEERAKGNILERFSAQQFPDLHSELNLSSLELGDSALYFCASSVEGALTGELFFGEGSRLTVL.

DNA of the CDR3: TGTGCCAGCACCCAGCGGGAGGGCCTTATCTACGAGCAGTACTTC. This gives the protein CASTQREGLIYEQYF. The chain joins TRBV6-2 or TRBV6-3 to TRBJ2-7; 10 nucleotides match TRBD2. Germline V gene sequence: CDR1 MNHEY, CDR2 SVGEGT. With V trimmed by 7 bases and J by 3 bases, 9 bases remained unmatched. This CDR3 is 15 amino acids long.

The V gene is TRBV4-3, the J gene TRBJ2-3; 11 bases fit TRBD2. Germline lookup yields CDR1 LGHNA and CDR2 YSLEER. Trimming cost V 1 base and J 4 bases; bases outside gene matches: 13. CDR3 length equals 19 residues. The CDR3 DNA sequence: TGCGCCAGCAGCCAAGTTGGGGCACTAGCGGGAGTGGTCGCAGATACGCAGTATTTT. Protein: CASSQVGALAGVVADTQYF.

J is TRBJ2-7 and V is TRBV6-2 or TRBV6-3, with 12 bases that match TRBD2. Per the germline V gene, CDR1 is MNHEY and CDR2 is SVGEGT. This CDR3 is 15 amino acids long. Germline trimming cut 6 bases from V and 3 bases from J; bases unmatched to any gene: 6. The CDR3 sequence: CASRKGLAGFYEQYF. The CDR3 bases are TGTGCCAGCAGGAAGGGACTAGCGGGTTTCTACGAGCAGTACTTC.

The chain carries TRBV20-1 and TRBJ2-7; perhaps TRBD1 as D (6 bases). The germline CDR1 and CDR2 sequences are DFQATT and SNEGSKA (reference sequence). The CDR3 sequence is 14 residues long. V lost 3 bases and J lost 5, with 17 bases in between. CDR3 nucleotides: TGCAGTGCTAGTATGGTAGGCAGGGGCGACGAGCAGTACTTC. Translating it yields CSASMVGRGDEQYF.

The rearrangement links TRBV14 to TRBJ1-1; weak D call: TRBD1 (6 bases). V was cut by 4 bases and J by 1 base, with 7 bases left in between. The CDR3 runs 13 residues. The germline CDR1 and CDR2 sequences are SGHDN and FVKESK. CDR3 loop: CASSRGANTEAFF. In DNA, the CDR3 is TGTGCCAGCAGCCGGGGGGCGAACACTGAAGCTTTCTTT. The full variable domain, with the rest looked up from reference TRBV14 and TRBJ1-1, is EAGVTQFPSHSVIEKGQTVTLRCDPISGHDNLYWYRRVMGKEIKFLLHFVKESKQDESGMPNNRFLAERTGGTYSTLKVQPAELEDSGVYFCASSRGANTEAFFGQGTRLTVV.

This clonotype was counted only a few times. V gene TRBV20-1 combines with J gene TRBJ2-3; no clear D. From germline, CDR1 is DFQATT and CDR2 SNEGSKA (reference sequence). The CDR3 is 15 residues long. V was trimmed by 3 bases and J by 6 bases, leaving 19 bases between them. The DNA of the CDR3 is TGCAGTGCTAGTAGGGCCGCCGGGTTCTACGATACGCAGTATTTT. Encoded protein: CSASRAAGFYDTQYF.

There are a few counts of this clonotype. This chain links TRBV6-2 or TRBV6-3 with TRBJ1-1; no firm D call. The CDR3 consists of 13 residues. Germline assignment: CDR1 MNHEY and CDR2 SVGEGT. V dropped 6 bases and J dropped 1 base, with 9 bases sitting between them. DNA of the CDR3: TGTGCCAGCAGAATGGACGGGAACACTGAAGCTTTCTTT. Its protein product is CASRMDGNTEAFF.

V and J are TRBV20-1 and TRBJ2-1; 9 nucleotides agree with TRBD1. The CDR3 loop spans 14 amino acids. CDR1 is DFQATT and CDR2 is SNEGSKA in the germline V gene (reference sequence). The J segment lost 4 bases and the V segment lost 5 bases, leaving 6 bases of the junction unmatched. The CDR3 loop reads CSAGVGQGYNEQFF. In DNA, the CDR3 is TGCAGTGCTGGCGTGGGACAGGGATACAATGAGCAGTTCTTC.

CDR3 sequence reads: CASSFSLYEQYF. The CDR3 coding sequence is TGTGCCAGCAGTTTTAGTCTATACGAGCAGTACTTC. The V gene is TRBV12-3 or TRBV12-4, the J gene TRBJ2-7; no definite D call. The CDR3 loop spans 12 amino acids. The V and J ends lost 3 bases and 4 bases respectively, with 7 bases between them.

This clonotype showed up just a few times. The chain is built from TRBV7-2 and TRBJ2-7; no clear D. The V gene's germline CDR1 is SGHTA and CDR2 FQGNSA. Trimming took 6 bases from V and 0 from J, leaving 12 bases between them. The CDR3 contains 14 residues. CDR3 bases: TGTGCCAGCAGAGTTAGCCCCGGCTCCTACGAGCAGTACTTC. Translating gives CASRVSPGSYEQYF.

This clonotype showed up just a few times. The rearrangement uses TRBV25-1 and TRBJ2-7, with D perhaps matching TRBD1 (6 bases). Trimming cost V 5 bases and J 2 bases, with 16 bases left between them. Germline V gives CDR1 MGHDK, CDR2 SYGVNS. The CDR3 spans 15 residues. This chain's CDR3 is CASSSPTGNPYEQYF. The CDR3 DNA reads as TGTGCCAGCAGTTCTCCCACAGGGAATCCCTACGAGCAGTACTTC.

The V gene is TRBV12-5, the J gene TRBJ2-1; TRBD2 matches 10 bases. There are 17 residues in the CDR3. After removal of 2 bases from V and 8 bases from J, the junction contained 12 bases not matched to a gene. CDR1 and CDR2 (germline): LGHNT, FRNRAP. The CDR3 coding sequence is TGTGCTAGTGGTTTGTCCGCCACTAGCGGGGTATTCGATGAGCAGTTCTTC. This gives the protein CASGLSATSGVFDEQFF.

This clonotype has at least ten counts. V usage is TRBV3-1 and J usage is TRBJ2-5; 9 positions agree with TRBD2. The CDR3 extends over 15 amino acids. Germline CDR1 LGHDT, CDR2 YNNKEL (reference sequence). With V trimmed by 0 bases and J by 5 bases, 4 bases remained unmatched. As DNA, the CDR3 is TGTGCCAGCAGCCAAGAACATAGCGGGAGCGAGACCCAGTACTTC. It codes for CASSQEHSGSETQYF.

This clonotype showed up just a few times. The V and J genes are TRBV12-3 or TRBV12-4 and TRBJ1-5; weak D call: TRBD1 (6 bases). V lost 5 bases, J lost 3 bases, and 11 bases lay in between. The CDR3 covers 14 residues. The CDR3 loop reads CASSRQGNNQPQHF. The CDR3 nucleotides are TGTGCCAGCAGTCGCCAGGGGAACAATCAGCCCCAGCATTTT.

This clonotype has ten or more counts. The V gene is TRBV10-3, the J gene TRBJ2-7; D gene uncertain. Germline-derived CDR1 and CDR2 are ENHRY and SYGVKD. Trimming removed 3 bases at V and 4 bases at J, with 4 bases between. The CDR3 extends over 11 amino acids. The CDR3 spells CAISDIYEQYF. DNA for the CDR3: TGTGCCATCAGTGATATATACGAGCAGTACTTC.

The CDR3 region has the DNA TGTGCCAGCAGTGCCCCCCGCGCGGGAAACATTCAGTACTTC. It codes for CASSAPRAGNIQYF. The chain couples TRBV12-3 or TRBV12-4 to TRBJ2-4, with D perhaps matching TRBD2 (5 bases). The CDR3 has 14 amino acids. Trimming took off 5 bases at V and 6 bases at J, with 14 bases between the two ends.

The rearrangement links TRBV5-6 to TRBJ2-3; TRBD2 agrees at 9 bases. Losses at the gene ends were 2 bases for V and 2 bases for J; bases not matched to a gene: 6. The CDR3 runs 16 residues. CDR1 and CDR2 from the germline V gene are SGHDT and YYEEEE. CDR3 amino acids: CASSFPSSGATDTQYF. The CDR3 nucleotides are TGTGCCAGCAGCTTCCCTTCTAGCGGGGCCACAGATACGCAGTATTTT. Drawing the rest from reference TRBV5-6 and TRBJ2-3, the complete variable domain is DAGVTQSPTHLIKTRGQQVTLRCSPKSGHDTVSWYQQALGQGPQFIFQYYEEEERQRGNFPDRFSGHQFPNYSSELNVNALLLGDSALYLCASSFPSSGATDTQYFGPGTRLTVL.

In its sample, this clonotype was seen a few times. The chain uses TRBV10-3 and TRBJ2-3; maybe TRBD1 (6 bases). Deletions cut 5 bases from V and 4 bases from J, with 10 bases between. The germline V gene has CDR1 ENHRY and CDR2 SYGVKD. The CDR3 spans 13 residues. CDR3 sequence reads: CAISHREADTQYF. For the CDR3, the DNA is TGTGCCATCAGTCACAGGGAAGCAGATACGCAGTATTTT.